This is a list of T cell receptor beta chains from one sample in a study of shared clonotypes between healthy human individuals. Data came from immunoSEQ multiplex PCR; TCRdb stores just in-frame clones and leaves some out. This sample has about 590,000 clones; roughly 96% occur once, and the top ten carry 0.095% to 0.12%. The sequenced material came from naive CD8+ T cells sorted from blood. All receptors derive from a woman aged 30 to 39 in good health. CDR3s include the opening cysteine and the closing phenylalanine or tryptophan. The order of the fields is CDR3 protein, CDR3 DNA, J gene, V gene, D gene, clone size. D genes are given only for firm matches. Clone size is given for some rows only: seen once, a few or many times, or a class if the clone is expanded.

CDR3aa: CASSFGGGNGYTF
CDR3nt: TGTGCCAGCAGTTTCGGAGGGGGAAATGGCTACACCTTC
j_gene: TRBJ1-2
v_gene: TRBV27
d_gene: NA
abundance: NA

CDR3aa: CASSQGTFYEQYF
CDR3nt: TGCGCCAGCAGCCAAGGGACATTCTACGAGCAGTACTTC
j_gene: TRBJ2-7
v_gene: TRBV4-1
d_gene: NA
abundance: NA

CDR3aa: CASSEGLDKFF
CDR3nt: TGTGCCAGCAGCGAGGGACTAGATAAGTTCTTC
j_gene: TRBJ2-1
v_gene: TRBV5-6
d_gene: TRBD2
abundance: NA

CDR3aa: CASSEALASEGDTQYF
CDR3nt: TGTGCCAGCAGTGAAGCCCTAGCTAGCGAAGGTGATACGCAGTATTTT
j_gene: TRBJ2-3
v_gene: TRBV6-1
d_gene: NA
abundance: NA

CDR3aa: CASSEAKRRNSNQPQHF
CDR3nt: TGCGCCAGCAGTGAGGCCAAAAGACGGAATAGCAATCAGCCCCAGCATTTT
j_gene: TRBJ1-5
v_gene: TRBV10-1
d_gene: NA
abundance: NA

CDR3aa: CTSSHLRETSGRFSYNEQFF
CDR3nt: TGCACCAGCAGCCATCTCCGAGAGACTAGCGGGAGGTTCTCCTACAATGAGCAGTTCTTC
j_gene: TRBJ2-1
v_gene: TRBV1
d_gene: NA
abundance: NA

CDR3aa: CASSLGFRHYEQYF
CDR3nt: TGTGCCAGCAGCTTAGGCTTTAGACATTACGAGCAGTACTTC
j_gene: TRBJ2-7
v_gene: TRBV11-2
d_gene: NA
abundance: NA

CDR3aa: CASGLGSYEQYF
CDR3nt: TGTGCCAGCGGGTTGGGGAGCTACGAGCAGTACTTC
j_gene: TRBJ2-7
v_gene: TRBV27
d_gene: NA
abundance: NA

CDR3aa: CASSFHGQTSSYEQYF
CDR3nt: TGTGCCAGCAGTTTCCACGGACAGACGAGCTCCTACGAGCAGTACTTC
j_gene: TRBJ2-7
v_gene: TRBV27
d_gene: NA
abundance: NA

CDR3aa: CASSLLQGANTEAFF
CDR3nt: TGTGCCAGCAGCTTACTTCAGGGGGCGAACACTGAAGCTTTCTTT
j_gene: TRBJ1-1
v_gene: TRBV7-9
d_gene: TRBD1
abundance: NA

CDR3aa: CASSLYSGSGIETQYF
CDR3nt: TGTGCCAGCAGTTTATACAGCGGGAGTGGGATAGAGACCCAGTACTTC
j_gene: TRBJ2-5
v_gene: TRBV27
d_gene: TRBD2
abundance: once

CDR3aa: CASSVGHNEQFF
CDR3nt: TGTGCCAGCAGCGTAGGGCACAATGAGCAGTTCTTC
j_gene: TRBJ2-1
v_gene: TRBV9
d_gene: NA
abundance: NA

CDR3aa: CASSNPGQLPEQYF
CDR3nt: TGTGCCAGTAGTAACCCGGGACAGCTACCCGAGCAGTACTTC
j_gene: TRBJ2-7
v_gene: TRBV19
d_gene: TRBD1
abundance: NA

CDR3aa: CASSGGFTFYGYTF
CDR3nt: TGTGCCAGCAGCGGAGGGTTTACGTTCTATGGCTACACCTTC
j_gene: TRBJ1-2
v_gene: TRBV28
d_gene: NA
abundance: NA

CDR3aa: CASSLAVQGVVTGELFF
CDR3nt: TGTGCCAGCAGCTTAGCCGTGCAGGGGGTGGTCACCGGGGAGCTGTTTTTT
j_gene: TRBJ2-2
v_gene: TRBV7-9
d_gene: TRBD1
abundance: NA

CDR3aa: CASSLPLPNEQFF
CDR3nt: TGCGCCAGCAGCTTGCCGCTGCCGAATGAGCAGTTCTTC
j_gene: TRBJ2-1
v_gene: TRBV5-1
d_gene: NA
abundance: once

CDR3aa: CASSSTSRAGEAFF
CDR3nt: TGTGCCAGCAGCTCCACTTCCAGGGCCGGTGAAGCTTTCTTT
j_gene: TRBJ1-1
v_gene: TRBV5-8
d_gene: NA
abundance: NA

CDR3aa: CASGNNEQFF
CDR3nt: TGTGCCAGCGGGAACAATGAGCAGTTCTTC
j_gene: TRBJ2-1
v_gene: TRBV27
d_gene: NA
abundance: NA

CDR3aa: CASSPGTVNTEAFF
CDR3nt: TGTGCCAGCAGCCCGGGGACGGTGAACACTGAAGCTTTCTTT
j_gene: TRBJ1-1
v_gene: TRBV5-4
d_gene: NA
abundance: NA

CDR3aa: CARSRTPGPYEQYF
CDR3nt: TGTGCCAGAAGCCGGACCCCCGGCCCCTACGAGCAGTACTTC
j_gene: TRBJ2-7
v_gene: TRBV5-3
d_gene: NA
abundance: NA

CDR3aa: CASSLQKGRNRGPDYGYTF
CDR3nt: TGTGCCAGCAGCTTACAGAAAGGGAGAAACAGGGGGCCGGACTATGGCTACACCTTC
j_gene: TRBJ1-2
v_gene: TRBV7-9
d_gene: TRBD1
abundance: NA

CDR3aa: CASSPRTGGSGNYGYTF
CDR3nt: TGTGCCAGTAGTCCGCGGACAGGGGGCTCTGGTAACTATGGCTACACCTTC
j_gene: TRBJ1-2
v_gene: TRBV19
d_gene: TRBD1
abundance: NA

CDR3aa: CASSPYRETNEKLFF
CDR3nt: TGTGCCAGCTCACCTTACAGGGAGACTAATGAAAAACTGTTTTTT
j_gene: TRBJ1-4
v_gene: TRBV18
d_gene: NA
abundance: NA

CDR3aa: CASNRLAGANEQYF
CDR3nt: TGTGCCAGCAACAGACTAGCGGGAGCTAACGAGCAGTACTTC
j_gene: TRBJ2-7
v_gene: TRBV28
d_gene: TRBD2
abundance: NA

CDR3aa: CASSATPGGDNSPLHF
CDR3nt: TGTGCCAGCAGCGCCACGCCTGGAGGGGATAATTCACCCCTCCACTTT
j_gene: TRBJ1-6
v_gene: TRBV5-6
d_gene: NA
abundance: NA

CDR3aa: CASSFRDRGNEKLFF
CDR3nt: TGTGCCAGCAGCTTCCGGGACAGGGGAAATGAAAAACTGTTTTTT
j_gene: TRBJ1-4
v_gene: TRBV11-3
d_gene: TRBD1
abundance: NA

CDR3aa: CASSDLTGGYEQYF
CDR3nt: TGTGCCAGCAGTGACTTGACAGGGGGCTACGAGCAGTACTTC
j_gene: TRBJ2-7
v_gene: TRBV2
d_gene: TRBD1
abundance: NA

CDR3aa: CSVEPGQANTEAFF
CDR3nt: TGCAGCGTTGAACCGGGCCAAGCTAACACTGAAGCTTTCTTT
j_gene: TRBJ1-1
v_gene: TRBV29-1
d_gene: NA
abundance: NA

CDR3aa: CASRAGLADTDTQYF
CDR3nt: TGCGCCAGCAGAGCTGGACTAGCTGACACAGATACGCAGTATTTT
j_gene: TRBJ2-3
v_gene: TRBV5-1
d_gene: TRBD2
abundance: NA

CDR3aa: CATGQLNTEAFF
CDR3nt: TGTGCCACAGGACAGTTAAACACTGAAGCTTTCTTT
j_gene: TRBJ1-1
v_gene: TRBV2
d_gene: NA
abundance: NA

CDR3aa: CASSETSGGYTDTQYF
CDR3nt: TGTGCCAGCAGTGAAACTAGCGGGGGCTACACAGATACGCAGTATTTT
j_gene: TRBJ2-3
v_gene: TRBV6-1
d_gene: TRBD2
abundance: NA

CDR3aa: CASSPLAGAQQETQYF
CDR3nt: TGTGCCAGCAGCCCCCTAGCGGGAGCCCAACAAGAGACCCAGTACTTC
j_gene: TRBJ2-5
v_gene: TRBV7-9
d_gene: TRBD2
abundance: NA

CDR3aa: CASSLGGTGEDTIYF
CDR3nt: TGTGCCAGCAGCCTCGGGGGGACGGGTGAGGACACCATATATTTT
j_gene: TRBJ1-3
v_gene: TRBV13
d_gene: NA
abundance: NA

CDR3aa: CASSDTGTYEQYF
CDR3nt: TGTGCCAGTAGTGATACCGGGACCTACGAGCAGTACTTC
j_gene: TRBJ2-7
v_gene: TRBV19
d_gene: NA
abundance: few

CDR3aa: CASSFVPGNNNEQFF
CDR3nt: TGTGCCAGCAGTTTTGTACCGGGAAACAACAATGAGCAGTTCTTC
j_gene: TRBJ2-1
v_gene: TRBV5-8
d_gene: NA
abundance: NA

CDR3aa: CAWNTGGSEAFF
CDR3nt: TGTGCCTGGAACACAGGGGGCTCGGAAGCTTTCTTT
j_gene: TRBJ1-1
v_gene: TRBV30
d_gene: TRBD1
abundance: NA

CDR3aa: CASSSGTEMNTEAFF
CDR3nt: TGTGCCAGCAGCTCGGGGACAGAAATGAACACTGAAGCTTTCTTT
j_gene: TRBJ1-1
v_gene: TRBV11-3
d_gene: TRBD1
abundance: NA

CDR3aa: CASSQDRFRGRAGELFF
CDR3nt: TGCGCCAGCAGCCAAGATCGTTTCAGGGGGAGAGCCGGGGAGCTGTTTTTT
j_gene: TRBJ2-2
v_gene: TRBV4-1
d_gene: TRBD1
abundance: NA

CDR3aa: CAISTTSANTEAFF
CDR3nt: TGTGCCATCAGTACCACCTCAGCGAACACTGAAGCTTTCTTT
j_gene: TRBJ1-1
v_gene: TRBV10-3
d_gene: NA
abundance: once

CDR3aa: CASSFASGSSYEQYF
CDR3nt: TGTGCCAGCAGCTTCGCTAGCGGGAGCTCCTACGAGCAGTACTTC
j_gene: TRBJ2-7
v_gene: TRBV7-2
d_gene: TRBD2
abundance: NA

CDR3aa: CASSPETANTEAFF
CDR3nt: TGCGCCAGCAGCCCGGAGACAGCCAACACTGAAGCTTTCTTT
j_gene: TRBJ1-1
v_gene: TRBV4-1
d_gene: NA
abundance: NA

CDR3aa: CASGTVTGEKLFF
CDR3nt: TGTGCCAGTGGGACAGTTACTGGTGAAAAACTGTTTTTT
j_gene: TRBJ1-4
v_gene: TRBV6-5
d_gene: TRBD1
abundance: NA

CDR3aa: CASSINRGGNQPQHF
CDR3nt: TGTGCCAGTAGTATAAATAGGGGTGGCAATCAGCCCCAGCATTTT
j_gene: TRBJ1-5
v_gene: TRBV19
d_gene: NA
abundance: NA